This TCR beta chain appears in the sequencing data of a study of blood T cell repertoires in COVID-19. Study context: PBMCs, B-cell-depleted T cells, or T cells provided the cDNA or gDNA that made up the material.

V was pared by 8 bases and J by 0 bases, with 17 bases between. The CDR3 has 15 residues. Germline CDR1 reads MGHDK; CDR2 reads SYGVNS. Some clones are missing from TCRdb's copy, which holds only in-frame ones; the method was immunoSEQ multiplex PCR. Of about 170,000 clones listed, 86% are singletons. This clone is a singleton in its sample. This TCR was sampled from a woman of 80 years or more in a cohort sampled during active or convalescent COVID-19. Sequenced input: peripheral blood. The chain couples TRBV25-1 to TRBJ2-7, with D hard to call. This CDR3 reads CASPGVTESSYEQYV. CDR3 bases: TGTGCCAGCCCCGGTGTGACGGAGAGCTCCTACGAGCAGTACGTC.